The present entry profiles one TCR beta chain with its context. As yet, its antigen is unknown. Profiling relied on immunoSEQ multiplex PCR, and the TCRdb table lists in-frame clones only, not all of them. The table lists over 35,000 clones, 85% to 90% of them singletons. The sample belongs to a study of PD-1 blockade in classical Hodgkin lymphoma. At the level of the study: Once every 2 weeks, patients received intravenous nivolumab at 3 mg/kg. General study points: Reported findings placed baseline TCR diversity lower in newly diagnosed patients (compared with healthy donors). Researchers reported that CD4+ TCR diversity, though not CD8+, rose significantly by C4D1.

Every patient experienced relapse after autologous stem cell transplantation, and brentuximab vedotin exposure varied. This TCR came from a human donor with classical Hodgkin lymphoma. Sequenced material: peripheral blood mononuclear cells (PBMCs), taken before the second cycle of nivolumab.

The CDR3 DNA reads TGTGCCAGCAGTTTCTGGACAGGAATTGTGTACGAGCAGTACTTC. This sequence encodes CASSFWTGIVYEQYF. V and J are TRBV27 and TRBJ2-7; the match to TRBD1 covers 7 bases. CDR1 and CDR2 (germline): MNHEY, SMNVEV (reference sequence). The CDR3 sequence is 15 residues long. V lost 3 bases and J lost 4; bases outside the gene matches: 9.